This TCR beta chain was found in a study of blood T cells in healthy people across ages. Study findings and constraints: PBMCs that were unsorted prevented a conclusive naive versus antigen-experienced comparison. When set beside aged donors, long-lived donors presented more naive CD4+ cells and higher diversity.

In the case of this clonotype: Antigen: not known.

Each donor's blood draw was roughly 10 milliliters of peripheral blood. Primers used in a second PCR of roughly 6 to 12 cycles were a sample-barcoded 5' primer and a J-beta primer mix. TCRdb fed the 5' RACE reads into MiXCR, producing one record per CDR3 protein. The sample lists approximately 1,700,000 distinct CDR3 sequences, 30% to 40% occurring once. Germline V lookup: CDR1 MNHNY, CDR2 SVGAGI (reference sequence). This CDR3 has 14 amino acids. Trimming stripped 4 bases from V and 3 bases from J, with 10 bases between. The sample was blood. The sequence was obtained from a human donor in good health. The chain joins TRBV6-6 to TRBJ2-1; D not resolved. CDR3 loop: CASSSATGYNEQFF. DNA of the CDR3: TGTGCCAGCAGTTCCGCGACTGGCTACAATGAGCAGTTCTTC.